One T cell receptor beta chain is described in this entry. The antigen is unknown. The data stem from a study of cytomegalovirus exposure and HLA in healthy donors. Study results and caveats: Fewer than 200 TCR beta chains were listed as cytomegalovirus-associated.

J gave up 4 bases and V 4 bases, and 3 bases lay outside the gene matches. Germline values: CDR1 LNHDA, CDR2 SQIVND (reference sequence). This CDR3 is built from 14 residues. Generated by immunoSEQ multiplex PCR, the TCRdb table keeps only in-frame clones and is missing some. Altogether about 84,000 clones are present, approximately 91% being singletons, with the ten largest covering approximately 2%. This TCR derives from a man younger than 45 in good health and CMV-seronegative. Sequenced: PBMCs. The chain couples TRBV19 to TRBJ1-1, with 10 positions matching TRBD1. Here the CDR3 reads CASSRTGGSTEAFF. CDR3 nucleotide sequence: TGTGCCAGTAGTAGGACAGGGGGATCCACTGAAGCTTTCTTT.